This T cell receptor beta chain was sequenced for a study of blood T cell repertoires in COVID-19 (dated by TCRdb to the early 2020s). In terms of the full investigation: Samples from collaborators originated in the United States, Italy and Spain and spanned both the acute and convalescent phases of COVID-19. A de-identified subject ID, COVID-19 status, age in years and sex were almost always included in the sample metadata. The repertoires were released in a freely available public database meant as a resource for research on the immune response to SARS-CoV-2. Where available, HLA class I and class II types were obtained from metadata supplied by the sample provider rather than from assay-based typing. The samples were drawn from the first 160 participants of the ongoing ImmuneRACE study and from over 950 subjects provided by 6 global collaborators. The material from the prospective study consisted of cDNA or gDNA derived from T cells, B-cell-depleted T cells, or PBMCs. Subjects who had been exposed to COVID-19, were actively infected with it, or had recovered from it provided the deeply sampled blood TCRbeta repertoires that made up the dataset. Overall study results and their limits: How much clinical and demographic metadata was included differed by source and by participant, and the metadata was provided uncurated.

In Seattle, one collaborating source enrolled patients while the infection was active and tracked those patients longitudinally over the course of disease. Each collaborating institution followed its own protocols to collect whole blood in K2EDTA tubes. For TCRbeta analysis, collaborators shipped samples as frozen whole blood, isolated PBMCs, or DNA extracted from either of those sample types. Concerning this clone itself: Its antigen is still unknown. Within one base of it there is no much larger clone, and no base qualities were kept.

The immunoSEQ Assay, a bias-controlled multiplex PCR, was used to amplify TCRbeta CDR3 regions from genomic DNA. On the study's bioinformatics: The number of nucleated cells in each sample was estimated from the amplification of reference gene primers within the assay. To quantify the absolute abundance of each unique TCRbeta CDR3 rearrangement, sequence reads were collapsed and filtered. Productive Simpson clonality was computed per sample as the square root of Simpson's diversity index over productive rearrangements. Entries here come from immuneACCESS through TCRdb and include only in-frame sequences with V and J called. Some clones fail to appear in such tables; in the studies checked, an unresolved V gene covers under half of the shortfall, and the cause of the remainder is unknown. D and trimming come from the DNA, and the V and J calls and clone size come from that table. This sample comprises approximately 180,000 clones, roughly 88% of them detected only once. The ten biggest clones cover 5.5% to 8% of the sample.

CDR1 and CDR2, per the germline V gene, are SNHLY and FYNNEI. Deletion took 6 bases off V and 2 bases off J, with a span of 12 bases between the germline ends. The CDR3 has 14 amino acids, counting the end cysteine and phenylalanine. The retained sequence is limited to the CDR3, 42 bases, with the frame set at the first base. The TCR comes from a woman aged 40 to 49 with COVID-19, enrolled during active disease. What was sequenced was peripheral blood. The chain joins TRBV2 to TRBJ2-3, with TRBD2 perhaps the D gene, on 6 matching bases. Read as DNA, the sequence is TGTGCCAGCAGGGGGGACTCCTCCACAGATACGCAGTATTTT. It translates to CASRGDSSTDTQYF.